This TCR beta chain was sequenced during a study of brain T cells in children with intractable seizures. Overall study results and limits: HCMV serostatus was not known, and viral specificity came from CDR3 similarity only. Clones missing pre-surgery may reflect undersampling of that blood sample.

A remark on this clone: The target antigen is unknown.

Profiled with immunoSEQ multiplex PCR; TCRdb holds only in-frame clones, not every one. This table has 80,000 or so clones, 90% to 95% appearing once. Only cases whose brain tissue showed the highest T cell transcript signatures were sequenced. This TCR was sampled from a boy younger than two with tuberous sclerosis and intractable seizures. The sequences come from peripheral blood, collected at surgery.

The CDR3 DNA is TGTGCCATCAGTGAATCTGTCGTCGGGAATCAGTACTTC. It yields the protein CAISESVVGNQYF. The rearrangement joins TRBV10-3 to TRBJ2-4, with TRBD2 as a possible D gene (5 bases). Trimming took off 3 bases at V and 12 bases at J, with 15 bases between the two ends. This CDR3 has 13 residues. Germline CDR1 and CDR2: ENHRY and SYGVKD.